This TCR beta chain came from a study of cytomegalovirus exposure and HLA in healthy donors. Whole-study findings and limits: In a later analysis, TCR beta V- and J-gene trimming showed a link to a missense DCLRE1C variant.

Both 60 Vbeta primers and 13 Jbeta primers went into the PCR. Profiled with immunoSEQ multiplex PCR; TCRdb holds only in-frame clones, not every one. The data contain under 100,000 clones, 65% to 80% of them singletons. This clone was counted a single time. Its target is unknown. Trimming stripped 4 bases from V and 11 bases from J, with 20 bases between. The CDR3 covers 15 residues. Germline V lookup: CDR1 MDHEN, CDR2 SYDVKM. The V gene is TRBV28, the J gene TRBJ1-4; D possibly corresponds to TRBD1 (5 bases). The source material was PBMCs. The source is a man aged 25-45 years in good health and CMV-seronegative. Here the CDR3 reads CASSSPGLVRGKLFF. The CDR3 DNA reads as TGTGCCAGCAGTTCCCCAGGGCTAGTGCGGGGGAAACTGTTTTTT.